This is a list of T cell receptor beta chains from one sample in a study of cytomegalovirus exposure and HLA in healthy donors. TCRdb's copy holds only in-frame clones and misses some; the assay was immunoSEQ multiplex PCR. The repertoire holds fewer than 45,000 clones, with more than 90% as singletons. Input material: PBMCs. The receptors here all came from a woman between 18 and 30 years old in good health and CMV-seronegative. The conserved cysteine and the conserved F or W are not part of the CDR3 here.

J | V | CDR3
TRBJ2-7 | TRBV30 | ALRGAGGHYEQY
TRBJ2-1 | TRBV6-1 | ASSVYVGANNNEQF
TRBJ2-3 | TRBV5-6 | ASSSTSGITDTQY
TRBJ2-7 | TRBV7-6 | ASSLALAGPSSYEQY
TRBJ2-7 | TRBV4-2 | ASSHEITGGPDEQY
TRBJ1-5 | TRBV4-1 | ASSPFRTVYWPQH
TRBJ2-5 | TRBV29-1 | SVGRLPGQGPSETQY
TRBJ2-7 | TRBV6-6 | ASSYSSLSLEQY
TRBJ2-7 | TRBV2 | ASMLGARAFGEQY
TRBJ2-1 | TRBV7-3 | ASSLILGNEQF
TRBJ2-7 | TRBV2 | ASSCFGRTAYEQY
TRBJ1-5 | TRBV13 | AINGTAGEPQH
TRBJ2-2 | TRBV2 | ASSDLPGVAGELF
TRBJ2-3 | TRBV4-1 | ASSPGPSGTKNTDTQY
TRBJ2-7 | TRBV4-3 | ASSQGGGRDTYEQY
TRBJ1-1 | TRBV6-5 | ASIPTGGSTEAF
TRBJ2-7 | TRBV7-6 | ASSLAGGPYEQY
TRBJ1-4 | TRBV7-2 | ASSLGGGTNEKLF
TRBJ2-7 | TRBV29-1 | SVEYQGYEQY
TRBJ2-1 | TRBV5-1 | ASSLGRKVAGSSYNEQF
TRBJ2-7 | TRBV23-1 | ASSQLGLGHEQY
TRBJ1-6 | TRBV4-1 | ASSQAAQSPLH
TRBJ2-7 | TRBV7-9 | ASSPREGPSYEQY
TRBJ2-5 | TRBV5-1 | ASSLGLQETQY
TRBJ1-1 | TRBV6-5 | ASSDRGAF
TRBJ1-1 | TRBV19 | ASSIDKESEAF
TRBJ1-2 | TRBV7-2 | ASSLGEGVGYT
TRBJ1-1 | TRBV5-4 | ASSWSRGSTEAF
TRBJ2-7 | TRBV5-1 | ASSLGQGAFYEQY
TRBJ1-2 | TRBV5-8 | ASPMGLTGRSYT
TRBJ2-3 | TRBV9 | ASSVDDGVGTDTQY
TRBJ1-2 | TRBV27 | ASSRWGEGGHGYT
TRBJ2-3 | TRBV2 | ASETSGGSDTQY
TRBJ2-6 | TRBV14 | ASSRQAAGANVLT
TRBJ1-5 | TRBV7-9 | ASSWGSTNQPQH
TRBJ2-7 | TRBV5-1 | ASSLGTDYEQY
TRBJ1-3 | TRBV7-2 | ASSVDRRNTIY
TRBJ2-3 | TRBV7-9 | ASSPSSSGSSDTQY
TRBJ2-1 | TRBV11-2 | ASSSWERTYNEQF
TRBJ2-3 | TRBV28 | ASSFQLAGVRNTQY
TRBJ1-2 | TRBV28 | ASSLGQGPSNYGYT
TRBJ1-1 | TRBV10-3 | AISTTAVNTEAF
TRBJ2-1 | TRBV29-1 | SVGGRTSGISHNEQF
TRBJ1-4 | TRBV19 | ASSIGTANEKLF
TRBJ2-7 | TRBV9 | ASSVRGRAEQY
TRBJ2-4 | TRBV6-6 | ASSPGQGRNIQY
TRBJ2-3 | TRBV7-9 | ASSGRGTDTQY
TRBJ2-2 | TRBV27 | ASRRRDTGELF
TRBJ2-1 | TRBV6-5 | ASSRQGLADNEQF
TRBJ2-5 | TRBV5-1 | ASSLVAGEKTQY
TRBJ2-7 | TRBV11-2 | ASSLRAGRDEQY
TRBJ1-1 | TRBV7-2 | ASSLQGNTEAF
TRBJ2-2 | TRBV27 | ASSSGQGHNTGELF
TRBJ1-5 | TRBV23-1 | ARSGGFTNQPQH